This T cell receptor (beta chain) was captured by sequencing in a study of cytomegalovirus exposure and HLA in healthy donors. The study's findings and limits: When a later analysis compared HLA-associated TCR beta chains with equally common others, the HLA-associated chains turned out to be more clonally expanded and to have lower generation probabilities. Productive rates of about 87% or about 30% were seen for most TCR beta V segments in an earlier analysis.

As concerns this clone: Its antigen is unidentified.

PCR amplification relied on 60 Vbeta primers (plus 13 Jbeta primers). Assay: immunoSEQ multiplex PCR; the TCRdb copy retains only in-frame clones and omits some. This table holds 160,000 or so clones, 72% found once. This TCR came from a human donor in good health. Sequencing input: PBMCs.

The CDR3 bases are TGTGCCAGCAGCTGGGCCGGGGACTCCTACGAGCAGTACTTC. Protein product: CASSWAGDSYEQYF. This sequence joins TRBV11-2 and TRBJ2-7, with D maybe TRBD2 (5 bases). Trimming shortened V by 4 bases and J by 0 bases, and 10 bases separated the two germline ends. Per the germline V gene, CDR1 is SGHAT and CDR2 is FQNNGV. The CDR3 is 14 amino acids.